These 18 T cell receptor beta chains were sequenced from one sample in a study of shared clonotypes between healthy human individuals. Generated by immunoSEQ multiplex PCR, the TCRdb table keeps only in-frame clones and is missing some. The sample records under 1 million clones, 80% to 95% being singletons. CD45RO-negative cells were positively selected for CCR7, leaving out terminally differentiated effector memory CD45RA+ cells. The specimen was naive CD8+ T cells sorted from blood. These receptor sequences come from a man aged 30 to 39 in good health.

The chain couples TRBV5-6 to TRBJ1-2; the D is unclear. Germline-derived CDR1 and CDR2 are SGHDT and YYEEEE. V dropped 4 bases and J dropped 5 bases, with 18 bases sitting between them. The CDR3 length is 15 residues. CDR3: CASSTDSTTVYGYTF. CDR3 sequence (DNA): TGTGCCAGCAGCACCGACTCCACCACCGTTTATGGCTACACCTTC.

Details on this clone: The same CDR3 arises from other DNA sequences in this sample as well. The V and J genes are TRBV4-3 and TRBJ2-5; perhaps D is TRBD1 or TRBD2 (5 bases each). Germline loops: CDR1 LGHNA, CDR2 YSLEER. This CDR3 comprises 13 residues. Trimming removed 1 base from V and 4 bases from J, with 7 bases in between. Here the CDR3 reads CASSQVRGETQYF. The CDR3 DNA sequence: TGCGCCAGCAGCCAAGTGAGGGGAGAGACCCAGTACTTC.

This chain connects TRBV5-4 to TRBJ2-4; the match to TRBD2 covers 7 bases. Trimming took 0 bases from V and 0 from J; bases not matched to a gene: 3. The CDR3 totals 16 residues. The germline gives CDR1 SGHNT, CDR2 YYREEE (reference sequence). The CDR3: CASSLAAGLAKNIQYF. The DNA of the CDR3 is TGTGCCAGCAGCTTGGCAGCGGGACTAGCCAAAAACATTCAGTACTTC.

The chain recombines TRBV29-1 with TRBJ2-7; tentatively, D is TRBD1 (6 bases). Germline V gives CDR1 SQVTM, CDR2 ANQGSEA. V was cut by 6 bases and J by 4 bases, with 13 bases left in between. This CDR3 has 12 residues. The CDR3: CSVRQGTYEQYF. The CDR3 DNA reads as TGCAGCGTCAGGCAGGGGACATACGAGCAGTACTTC.

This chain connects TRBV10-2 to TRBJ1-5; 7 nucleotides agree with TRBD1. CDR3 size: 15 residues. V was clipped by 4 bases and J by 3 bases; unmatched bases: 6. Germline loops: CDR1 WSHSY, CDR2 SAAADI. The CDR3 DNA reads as TGCGCCAGCAGTGGACAGGGAAGGGTCAATCAGCCCCAGCATTTT. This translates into CASSGQGRVNQPQHF.

CDR3 in DNA: TGTGCCAGCACAGCCCCCCCATTCTACGAGCAGTACTTC. This gives the protein CASTAPPFYEQYF. V and J are TRBV27 and TRBJ2-7, with unresolved D. There are 13 residues in the CDR3. V dropped 7 bases and J dropped 3 bases, with 13 bases sitting between them. The germline V gene encodes CDR1 MNHEY and CDR2 SMNVEV (reference sequence).

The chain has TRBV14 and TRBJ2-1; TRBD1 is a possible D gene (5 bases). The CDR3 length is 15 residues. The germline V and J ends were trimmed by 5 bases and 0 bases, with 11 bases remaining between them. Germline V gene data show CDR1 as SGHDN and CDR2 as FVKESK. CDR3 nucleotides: TGTGCCAGCAGCGGCGAGGACAACTCCTACAATGAGCAGTTCTTC. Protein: CASSGEDNSYNEQFF. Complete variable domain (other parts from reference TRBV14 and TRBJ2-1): EAGVTQFPSHSVIEKGQTVTLRCDPISGHDNLYWYRRVMGKEIKFLLHFVKESKQDESGMPNNRFLAERTGGTYSTLKVQPAELEDSGVYFCASSGEDNSYNEQFFGPGTRLTVL.

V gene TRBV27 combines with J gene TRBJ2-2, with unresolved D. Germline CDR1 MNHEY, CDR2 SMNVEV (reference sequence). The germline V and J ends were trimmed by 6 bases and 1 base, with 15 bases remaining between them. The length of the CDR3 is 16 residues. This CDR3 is CASSLLESGNTGELFF. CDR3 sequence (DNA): TGTGCCAGCAGCTTACTGGAATCGGGGAACACCGGGGAGCTGTTTTTT.

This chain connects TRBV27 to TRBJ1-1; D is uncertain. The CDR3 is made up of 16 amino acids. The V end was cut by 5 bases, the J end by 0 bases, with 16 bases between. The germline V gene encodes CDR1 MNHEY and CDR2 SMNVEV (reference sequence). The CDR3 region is CASSPVAWGLNTEAFF. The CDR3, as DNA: TGTGCCAGCAGTCCGGTGGCGTGGGGATTGAACACTGAAGCTTTCTTT.

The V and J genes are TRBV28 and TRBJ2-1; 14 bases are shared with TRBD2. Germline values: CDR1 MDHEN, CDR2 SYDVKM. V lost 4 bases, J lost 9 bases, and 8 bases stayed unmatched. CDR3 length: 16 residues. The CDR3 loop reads CASSSVPGLAGVEQFF. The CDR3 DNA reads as TGTGCCAGCAGTTCCGTACCGGGACTAGCGGGAGTTGAGCAGTTCTTC. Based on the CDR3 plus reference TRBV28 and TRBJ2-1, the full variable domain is DVKVTQSSRYLVKRTGEKVFLECVQDMDHENMFWYRQDPGLGLRLIYFSYDVKMKEKGDIPEGYSVSREKKERFSLILESASTNQTSMYLCASSSVPGLAGVEQFFGPGTRLTVL.

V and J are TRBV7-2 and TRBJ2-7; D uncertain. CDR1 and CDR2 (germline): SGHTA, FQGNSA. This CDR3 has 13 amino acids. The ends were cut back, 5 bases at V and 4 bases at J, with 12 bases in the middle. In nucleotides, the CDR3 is TGTGCCAGCAGCCCCCCAAGTTGGTACGAGCAGTACTTC. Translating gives CASSPPSWYEQYF.

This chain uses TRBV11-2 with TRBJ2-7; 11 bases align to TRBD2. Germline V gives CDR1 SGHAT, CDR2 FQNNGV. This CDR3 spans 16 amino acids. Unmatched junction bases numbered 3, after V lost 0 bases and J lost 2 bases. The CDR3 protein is CASSLESSGRTYEQYF. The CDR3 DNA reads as TGTGCCAGCAGCTTAGAATCTAGCGGGAGGACCTACGAGCAGTACTTC. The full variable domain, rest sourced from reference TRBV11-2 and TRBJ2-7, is EAGVAQSPRYKIIEKRQSVAFWCNPISGHATLYWYQQILGQGPKLLIQFQNNGVVDDSQLPKDRFSAERLKGVDSTLKIQPAKLEDSAVYLCASSLESSGRTYEQYFGPGTRLTVT.

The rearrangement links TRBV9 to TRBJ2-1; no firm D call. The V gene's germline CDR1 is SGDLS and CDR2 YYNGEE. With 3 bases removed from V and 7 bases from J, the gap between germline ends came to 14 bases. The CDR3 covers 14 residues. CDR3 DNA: TGTGCCAGCAGCGGCACGAGGAACAAAAATGAGCAGTTCTTC. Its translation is CASSGTRNKNEQFF.

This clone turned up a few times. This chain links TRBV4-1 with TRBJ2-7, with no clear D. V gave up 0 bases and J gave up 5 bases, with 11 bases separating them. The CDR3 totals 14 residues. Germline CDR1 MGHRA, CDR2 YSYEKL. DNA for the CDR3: TGCGCCAGCAGCCAAGATTATGGGCAGGACGAGCAGTACTTC. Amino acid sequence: CASSQDYGQDEQYF.

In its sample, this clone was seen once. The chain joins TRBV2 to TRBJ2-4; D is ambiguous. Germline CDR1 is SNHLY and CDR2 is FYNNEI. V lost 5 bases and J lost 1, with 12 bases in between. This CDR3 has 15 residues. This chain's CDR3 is CASSTGLAAKNIQYF. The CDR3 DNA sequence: TGTGCCAGCAGTACGGGCCTTGCGGCCAAAAACATTCAGTACTTC.

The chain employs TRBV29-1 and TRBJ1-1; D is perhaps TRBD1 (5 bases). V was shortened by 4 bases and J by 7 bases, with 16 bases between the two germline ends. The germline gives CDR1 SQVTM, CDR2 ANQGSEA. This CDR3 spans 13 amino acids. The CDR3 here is CSVGPLGGSEAFF. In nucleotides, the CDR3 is TGCAGCGTTGGCCCTTTGGGGGGTAGTGAAGCTTTCTTT. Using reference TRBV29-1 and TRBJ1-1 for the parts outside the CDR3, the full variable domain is SAVISQKPSRDICQRGTSLTIQCQVDSQVTMMFWYRQQPGQSLTLIATANQGSEATYESGFVIDKFPISRPNLTFSTLTVSNMSPEDSSIYLCSVGPLGGSEAFFGQGTRLTVV.

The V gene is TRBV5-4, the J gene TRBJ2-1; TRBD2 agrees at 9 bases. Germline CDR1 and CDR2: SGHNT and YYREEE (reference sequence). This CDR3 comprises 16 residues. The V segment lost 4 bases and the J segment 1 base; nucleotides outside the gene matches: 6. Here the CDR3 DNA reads TGTGCCAGCAGCCCGTTAGCGGGAGAATCCTACAATGAGCAGTTCTTC. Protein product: CASSPLAGESYNEQFF.

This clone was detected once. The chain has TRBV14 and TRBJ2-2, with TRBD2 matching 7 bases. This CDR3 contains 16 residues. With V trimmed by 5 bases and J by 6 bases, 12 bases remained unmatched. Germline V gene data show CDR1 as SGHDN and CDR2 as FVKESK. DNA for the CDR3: TGTGCCAGCAGCGCATGGTTGAGGGAGGGACCCGGGGAGCTGTTTTTT. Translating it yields CASSAWLREGPGELFF.